This entry describes one T cell receptor beta chain. Trimming took 1 base from V and 6 from J, leaving 10 bases between them. Per germline, CDR1 SEHNR and CDR2 FQNEAQ (reference sequence). The CDR3 contains 13 residues. TCR beta CDR3 sequences were amplified from RNA transcripts. When the TCR CDR3 underwent first-round RT-PCR, the HTBI primer set was used. A single record per CDR3 protein comes from TCRdb applying MiXCR to the multiplex PCR reads. The sample records about 640,000 distinct CDR3 sequences, less than 25% being singletons. This entry belongs to a study of T cells in Graves' hyperthyroidism and ophthalmopathy.

V and J are TRBV7-9 and TRBJ2-7; a weak D match, TRBD1 (5 bases). Sequenced input: blood. The receptor's source is a young man with Graves' ophthalmopathy. The CDR3 coding sequence is TGTGCCAGCAGCTTAGACAGGCCGGGCGAGCAGTACTTC. It codes for CASSLDRPGEQYF.